This T cell receptor beta chain was found in a study of technical replicates of blood from several donors (dated by TCRdb to 2015 to 2018). The CDR3 runs 15 amino acids, cysteine and phenylalanine included. Only the CDR3 part of the read is kept: 45 bases, read in frame from the first base. The V end gives up 5 bases and the J end 0 bases, leaving 1 base in the junction not matched to a gene. From a lookup of the germline V gene, CDR1 and CDR2 are KGHSH and LQKENI. Receptor amplification or capture employed the immunoSEQ multiplex PCR assay. The immuneACCESS repertoire file appears here via TCRdb, limited to in-frame rearrangements. These files lack a portion of the clones; in checked studies, under half of the deficit traces to unresolved V genes, and the cause of the others is not known. This sample comprises tens of thousands of clones, about 95% of them detected only once. Of the sample, about 0.26% is held by the ten largest clones.

To note about this clone: The antigen this receptor binds is unknown. Nothing much larger sits one base from this clone, and base qualities are not available.

The sequence derives from a human donor in good health. Sequenced: T cells isolated from PBMCs. The chain uses TRBV18 and TRBJ1-6, and TRBD1 aligns with 7 junction nucleotides. DNA sequence: TGTGCCAGCTCAGGGGACAGCTCCTATAATTCACCCCTCCACTTT. Translated, it reads CASSGDSSYNSPLHF. When the CDR3 is completed using the reference TRBV18 and TRBJ1-6 genes on either side, the full variable domain is NAGVMQNPRHLVRRRGQEARLRCSPMKGHSHVYWYRQLPEEGLKFMVYLQKENIIDESGMPKERFSAEFPKEGPSILRIQQVVRGDSAAYFCASSGDSSYNSPLHFGNGTRLTVT.